One and the same sample provided the 31 T cell receptor beta chains below, sequenced in a study of OX40 agonist ivuxolimab in advanced cancers. Generated by immunoSEQ multiplex PCR, the TCRdb table keeps only in-frame clones and is missing some. The data hold nearly 65,000 clones, with 91% observed a single time. The source material was CD4+ or CD8+ T cells sorted from blood, sampled in a trial of the OX40 agonist ivuxolimab. The receptors originated from an adult with an advanced solid tumor such as melanoma, head and neck, liver or kidney cancer.

The chain has TRBV28 and TRBJ2-7, with D possibly matching TRBD2 (6 bases). The germline V gene has CDR1 MDHEN and CDR2 SYDVKM. V gave up 8 bases and J gave up 6 bases, with 17 bases separating them. The CDR3 has 13 residues. The CDR3 DNA follows: TGTGCCAGCGCTCCGGGACTCGTCCGCGAGCAGTACTTC. The encoded protein is CASAPGLVREQYF. The variable domain in full, with the rest retrieved from reference TRBV28 and TRBJ2-7, is DVKVTQSSRYLVKRTGEKVFLECVQDMDHENMFWYRQDPGLGLRLIYFSYDVKMKEKGDIPEGYSVSREKKERFSLILESASTNQTSMYLCASAPGLVREQYFGPGTRLTVT.

In this sample, this clone turned up once. The chain has TRBV6-4 and TRBJ2-1; 8 bases fit TRBD2. The CDR3 covers 17 residues. V gave up 2 bases and J gave up 10 bases; unmatched junction bases: 16. Germline V lookup: CDR1 MRHNA, CDR2 SNTAGT. CDR3 in DNA: TGTGCCAGCAGTGACACCCCCCCGGGTAGCGGGACCTCGGAGCAGTTCTTC. This encodes CASSDTPPGSGTSEQFF.

With respect to this clone: A read error may account for a junction end that differs from germline. This chain uses TRBV28 with TRBJ2-5; D may be TRBD2 (5 bases). This CDR3 comprises 16 residues. The germline V gene has CDR1 MDHEN and CDR2 SYDVKM. CDR3 region: CASSYQAADDKDTQYF. The CDR3 DNA is TGTGCCAGCAGTTACCAAGCGGCAGATGATAAAGATACCCAGTACTTC.

The CDR3 sequence: CASSSLVHLQGNSNQPQHF. In DNA form, the CDR3 reads TGTGCCAGCAGTTCCTTAGTTCACCTACAGGGGAATAGCAATCAGCCCCAGCATTTT. The chain is built from TRBV27 and TRBJ1-5; 7 bases match TRBD1. The CDR3 has 19 residues. The germline CDR1 and CDR2 sequences are MNHEY and SMNVEV (reference sequence). V lost 4 bases and J lost 0; bases outside the gene matches: 15.

J is TRBJ2-3 and V is TRBV7-6, with a weak D call TRBD2 (6 bases). Trimming removed 2 bases from V and 1 base from J, with 7 bases in between. Looked up from germline, CDR1 is SGHVS and CDR2 is FNYEAQ. The CDR3 covers 14 residues. The CDR3: CASSLWGGTDTQYF. The CDR3 nucleotides read TGTGCCAGCAGCTTATGGGGGGGCACAGATACGCAGTATTTT. Looking up the rest from reference TRBV7-6 and TRBJ2-3 gives the full variable domain: GAGVSQSPRYKVTKRGQDVALRCDPISGHVSLYWYRQALGQGPEFLTYFNYEAQQDKSGLPNDRFSAERPEGSISTLTIQRTEQRDSAMYRCASSLWGGTDTQYFGPGTRLTVL.

The chain combines TRBV19 with TRBJ2-7; 7 positions match TRBD1. Germline lookup yields CDR1 LNHDA and CDR2 SQIVND (reference sequence). The CDR3 spans 13 residues. V trimming: 6 bases; J trimming: 4 bases; junction bases outside the gene matches: 6. As DNA, the CDR3 is TGTGCCAGTAGAACTGCAGGGGGTTACGAGCAGTACTTC. Its protein product is CASRTAGGYEQYF.

The chain links TRBV19 to TRBJ2-5; 7 bases line up with TRBD1. V dropped 4 bases and J dropped 2; count of bases not matched to a gene: 7. Germline V gives CDR1 LNHDA, CDR2 SQIVND (reference sequence). CDR3 length equals 15 residues. The CDR3 here is CASSTGQDAQETQYF. CDR3 sequence (DNA): TGTGCCAGTAGTACCGGACAGGATGCGCAAGAGACCCAGTACTTC.

This chain links TRBV15 with TRBJ1-1; TRBD1 aligns across 8 bases. The CDR3 loop spans 16 amino acids. V was pared by 4 bases and J by 3 bases, with 10 bases of the junction left unmatched. Germline V lookup: CDR1 LNHNV, CDR2 YYDKDF (reference sequence). The CDR3 loop is CATSTYTGTGHTEAFF. In DNA form, the CDR3 reads TGTGCCACCAGCACCTACACCGGGACAGGTCACACTGAAGCTTTCTTT.

This rearrangement joins TRBV9 to TRBJ2-3, with TRBD2 matching 9 bases. The J segment lost 1 base and the V segment lost 3 bases, leaving 6 bases of the junction unmatched. Germline V gives CDR1 SGDLS, CDR2 YYNGEE. The CDR3 spans 16 residues. The CDR3 is CASSEPTSGRTDTQYF. The CDR3 DNA reads as TGTGCCAGCAGCGAGCCGACTAGCGGACGCACAGATACGCAGTATTTT.

This clone was found once. This chain uses TRBV4-2 with TRBJ1-3, with TRBD1 identical over 7 bases. Germline V gene data show CDR1 as LGHNA and CDR2 as YNFKEQ. This CDR3 spans 19 amino acids. With V trimmed by 1 base and J by 0 bases, 12 bases remained unmatched. In DNA, the CDR3 is TGTGCCAGCAGCCAAGGGCTCAACAGGGGCTTTAGCTCTGGAAACACCATATATTTT. As protein: CASSQGLNRGFSSGNTIYF.

The chain carries TRBV11-2 and TRBJ2-7; 7 bases align to TRBD1. Germline values: CDR1 SGHAT, CDR2 FQNNGV. CDR3 length: 14 amino acids. The V and J ends lost 11 bases and 3 bases, in that order; junction bases with no gene match: 13. This CDR3 is CASRGQGGIYEQYF. The CDR3 DNA reads TGTGCCTCAAGGGGGCAGGGTGGGATCTACGAGCAGTACTTC.

The chain employs TRBV4-1 and TRBJ1-4, with D unclear. V shed 0 bases and J shed 5 bases, with 1 base lying between them. The CDR3 is 12 amino acids. The germline V gene has CDR1 MGHRA and CDR2 YSYEKL. The CDR3 DNA sequence: TGCGCCAGCAGCCAAGAAAATGAAAAACTGTTTTTT. Protein product: CASSQENEKLFF.

The rearrangement links TRBV19 to TRBJ2-7; 8 bases agree with TRBD1. The V gene's germline CDR1 is LNHDA and CDR2 SQIVND (reference sequence). V dropped 1 base and J dropped 3; count of bases not matched to a gene: 5. The CDR3 has 15 residues. The CDR3 DNA is TGTGCCAGTAGTATAGCAGGACAGGGATACTACGAGCAGTACTTC. Residues: CASSIAGQGYYEQYF.

The chain uses TRBV28 and TRBJ2-1; TRBD2 matches at 8 bases. The CDR3 is made up of 17 amino acids. The trim removed 5 bases at V and 3 bases at J, leaving 12 bases unmatched. Germline lookup yields CDR1 MDHEN and CDR2 SYDVKM. The CDR3 reads CASSPPIAGPNYNEQFF. As DNA, the CDR3 is TGTGCCAGCAGTCCTCCTATAGCGGGACCCAACTACAATGAGCAGTTCTTC.

The gene calls are TRBV5-1 and TRBJ1-6, with D possibly matching TRBD1 (6 bases). CDR3 size: 18 residues. Germline V CDR1 and CDR2: SGHRS, YFSETQ. V lost 0 bases, J lost 1 base, and 14 bases lay in between. This CDR3 is CASSLEQGRESYNSPLHF. The CDR3 DNA follows: TGCGCCAGCAGCTTGGAACAGGGAAGGGAATCCTATAATTCACCCCTCCACTTT.

This clone was counted once. This sequence joins TRBV28 and TRBJ2-5, with a weak D call TRBD1 (6 bases). The length of the CDR3 is 15 residues. Germline V lookup: CDR1 MDHEN, CDR2 SYDVKM. V was trimmed by 6 bases and J by 1 base, leaving 15 bases between them. CDR3 DNA: TGTGCCAGCAGCCAAAATACAGGGTTCCAAGAGACCCAGTACTTC. This translates into CASSQNTGFQETQYF. The variable domain in full, completed from reference TRBV28 and TRBJ2-5, reads DVKVTQSSRYLVKRTGEKVFLECVQDMDHENMFWYRQDPGLGLRLIYFSYDVKMKEKGDIPEGYSVSREKKERFSLILESASTNQTSMYLCASSQNTGFQETQYFGPGTRLLVL.

V is TRBV6-5 and J is TRBJ2-7, with D perhaps matching TRBD2 (6 bases). The CDR3 is 14 amino acids. With 2 bases removed from V and 6 bases from J, the gap between germline ends came to 14 bases. In germline, CDR1 is MNHEY, CDR2 SVGAGI. CDR3 DNA: TGTGCCAGCAGTTACGAGGAGGGGCCCAGCGAGCAGTACTTC. Encoded protein: CASSYEEGPSEQYF.

This chain links TRBV7-8 with TRBJ1-1; weak D call: TRBD1 (5 bases). Trimming took 5 bases from V and 2 from J, leaving 9 bases between them. The CDR3 covers 13 residues. CDR1 and CDR2 (germline): SGHVS, FQNEAQ. The CDR3 nucleotides are TGTGCCAGCAGCCCCCAGGGCAACACTGAAGCTTTCTTT. It is translated as CASSPQGNTEAFF. The complete variable domain, with remaining parts taken from reference TRBV7-8 and TRBJ1-1, reads GAGVSQSPRYKVAKRGQDVALRCDPISGHVSLFWYQQALGQGPEFLTYFQNEAQLDKSGLPSDRFFAERPEGSVSTLKIQRTQQEDSAVYLCASSPQGNTEAFFGQGTRLTVV.

This chain connects TRBV2 to TRBJ2-7; D is uncertain. Germline-derived CDR1 and CDR2 are SNHLY and FYNNEI. Trimming took 0 bases from V and 6 from J, leaving 3 bases between them. The CDR3 runs to 11 residues. The CDR3 reads CASSEATEQYF. The CDR3 bases are TGTGCCAGCAGTGAAGCGACCGAGCAGTACTTC. The full variable domain, completed using reference TRBV2 and TRBJ2-7, is EPEVTQTPSHQVTQMGQEVILRCVPISNHLYFYWYRQILGQKVEFLVSFYNNEISEKSEIFDDQFSVERPDGSNFTLKIRSTKLEDSAMYFCASSEATEQYFGPGTRLTVT.

The rearrangement joins TRBV7-9 to TRBJ2-2, with D possibly TRBD1 on 5 matching bases. The V and J ends lost 4 bases and 6 bases respectively, with 15 bases between them. CDR1 is SEHNR, CDR2 FQNEAQ, per germline (reference sequence). The CDR3 is 15 amino acids. The CDR3 DNA reads as TGTGCCAGCAGCTACGCATCAGTAGGGGCCGGGGAGCTGTTTTTT. It translates to CASSYASVGAGELFF.

The J gene is TRBJ1-1, the V gene TRBV9; no reliable D call. The V end lost 0 bases, the J end lost 1 base, and 4 bases lay between the germline ends. The CDR3 is 13 amino acids. The germline CDR1 and CDR2 sequences are SGDLS and YYNGEE. CDR3 sequence reads: CASSVDGNTEAFF. In DNA form, the CDR3 reads TGTGCCAGCAGCGTAGATGGGAACACTGAAGCTTTCTTT.

This rearrangement joins TRBV6-5 to TRBJ2-7; no clear D gene. Germline V gene data show CDR1 as MNHEY and CDR2 as SVGAGI. The V and J ends lost 2 bases and 6 bases respectively, with 8 bases between them. CDR3 size: 12 residues. CDR3 protein: CASSYEGFEQYF. The CDR3 nucleotides are TGTGCCAGCAGTTACGAAGGGTTCGAGCAGTACTTC.

The chain combines TRBV6-4 with TRBJ2-3; D is ambiguous. This CDR3 contains 15 residues. Germline CDR1 reads MRHNA; CDR2 reads SNTAGT. The V and J ends lost 4 bases and 0 bases respectively, with 11 bases between them. The CDR3 nucleotides read TGTGCCAGCAGTGCAACGAGTTACAGCACAGATACGCAGTATTTT. Translating it yields CASSATSYSTDTQYF.

The chain couples TRBV25-1 to TRBJ1-6; no reliable D call. V gave up 8 bases and J gave up 6 bases, with 14 bases separating them. The CDR3 sequence is 14 residues long. Germline values: CDR1 MGHDK, CDR2 SYGVNS. CDR3 region: CASGYSASNSPLHF. Here the CDR3 DNA reads TGTGCCAGCGGATACAGCGCTTCTAATTCACCCCTCCACTTT.

The chain employs TRBV7-6 and TRBJ1-1; a weak D match, TRBD1 (5 bases). CDR1 and CDR2 from the germline V gene are SGHVS and FNYEAQ. V gave up 5 bases and J gave up 3 bases, with 13 bases separating them. The CDR3 runs to 14 residues. The CDR3 DNA reads TGTGCCAGCAGCGTCGGGGAAGGGGACACTGAAGCTTTCTTT. Translated: CASSVGEGDTEAFF.

The chain combines TRBV4-3 with TRBJ2-2; D perhaps matches TRBD2 (5 bases). Trimming shortened V by 6 bases and J by 7 bases, and 15 bases separated the two germline ends. This CDR3 region has 14 residues. Looked up from germline, CDR1 is LGHNA and CDR2 is YSLEER. CDR3 amino acids: CASRDGEGVGELFF. In nucleotides, the CDR3 is TGCGCCAGCAGGGACGGAGAGGGCGTCGGGGAGCTGTTTTTT.

This chain links TRBV7-3 with TRBJ1-1; possible D gene TRBD1, 6 bases. The germline V and J ends were trimmed by 5 bases and 1 base, with 14 bases remaining between them. The germline CDR1 and CDR2 sequences are SGHTA and FQGTGA. The CDR3 is 15 residues long. The CDR3 loop reads CASSAAGTSNTEAFF. The CDR3 region has the DNA TGTGCCAGCAGCGCCGCCGGGACATCGAACACTGAAGCTTTCTTT.

The chain links TRBV9 to TRBJ2-3, with D possibly being TRBD1 or TRBD2 (5 bases each). Trimming cost V 0 bases and J 6 bases, with 17 bases left between them. CDR3 length equals 16 residues. Per the germline V gene, CDR1 is SGDLS and CDR2 is YYNGEE. In DNA form, the CDR3 reads TGTGCCAGCAGCGTAGCTGGGGCGGGTCCGTCGGATACGCAGTATTTT. Translation: CASSVAGAGPSDTQYF.

The genes are TRBV7-9 and TRBJ1-1, with no clear D. This CDR3 has 15 amino acids. Germline V lookup: CDR1 SEHNR, CDR2 FQNEAQ (reference sequence). The germline V and J ends were trimmed by 5 bases and 4 bases, with 17 bases remaining between them. CDR3 nucleotides: TGTGCCAGCAGCCAAGGACCCTACTTGAGCACTGAAGCTTTCTTT. It encodes CASSQGPYLSTEAFF.

The chain recombines TRBV14 with TRBJ1-1; D ambiguous. The germline V and J ends were trimmed by 0 bases and 3 bases, with 17 bases remaining between them. The CDR3 is 17 amino acids. Per the germline V gene, CDR1 is SGHDN and CDR2 is FVKESK. CDR3: CASSQDGLYFEDTEAFF. In DNA, the CDR3 is TGTGCCAGCAGCCAAGATGGGTTGTACTTCGAGGACACTGAAGCTTTCTTT.

This chain connects TRBV28 to TRBJ2-1, with 11 bases matching TRBD2. The junction had 5 bases not matched to a gene; V was cut back by 6 bases and J by 4 bases. This CDR3 contains 15 residues. Germline-derived CDR1 and CDR2 are MDHEN and SYDVKM. The DNA of the CDR3 is TGTGCCAGCAGGATGGGACTAGCGGTATACAATGAGCAGTTCTTC. As protein: CASRMGLAVYNEQFF.